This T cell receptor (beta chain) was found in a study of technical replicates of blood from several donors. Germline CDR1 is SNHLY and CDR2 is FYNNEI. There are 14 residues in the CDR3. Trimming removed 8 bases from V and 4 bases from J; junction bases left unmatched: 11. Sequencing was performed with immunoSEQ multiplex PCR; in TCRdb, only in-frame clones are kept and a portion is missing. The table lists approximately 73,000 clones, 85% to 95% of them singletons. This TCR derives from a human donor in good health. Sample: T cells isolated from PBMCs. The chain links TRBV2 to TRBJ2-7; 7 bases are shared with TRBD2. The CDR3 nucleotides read TGTGCCAGCGGGGGGGACTACCTGCGGTACGAGCAGTACTTC. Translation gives CASGGDYLRYEQYF. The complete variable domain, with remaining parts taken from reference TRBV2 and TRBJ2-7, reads EPEVTQTPSHQVTQMGQEVILRCVPISNHLYFYWYRQILGQKVEFLVSFYNNEISEKSEIFDDQFSVERPDGSNFTLKIRSTKLEDSAMYFCASGGDYLRYEQYFGPGTRLTVT.